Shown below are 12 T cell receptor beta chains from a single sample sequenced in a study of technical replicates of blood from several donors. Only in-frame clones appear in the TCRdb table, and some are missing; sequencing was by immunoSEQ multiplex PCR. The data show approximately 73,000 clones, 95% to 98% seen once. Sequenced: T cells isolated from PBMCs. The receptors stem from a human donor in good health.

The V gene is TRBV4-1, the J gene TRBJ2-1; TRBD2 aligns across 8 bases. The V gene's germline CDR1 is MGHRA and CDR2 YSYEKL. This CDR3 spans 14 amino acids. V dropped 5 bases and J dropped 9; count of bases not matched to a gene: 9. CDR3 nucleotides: TGCGCCAGCAGCGGGACTAGAACTGCGGTTGAGCAGTTCTTC. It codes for CASSGTRTAVEQFF.

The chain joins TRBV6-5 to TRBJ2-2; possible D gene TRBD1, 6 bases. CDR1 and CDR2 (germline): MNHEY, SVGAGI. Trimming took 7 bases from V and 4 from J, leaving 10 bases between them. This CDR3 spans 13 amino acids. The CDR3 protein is CASTGQFTGELFF. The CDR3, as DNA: TGTGCCAGCACCGGACAGTTCACCGGGGAGCTGTTTTTT.

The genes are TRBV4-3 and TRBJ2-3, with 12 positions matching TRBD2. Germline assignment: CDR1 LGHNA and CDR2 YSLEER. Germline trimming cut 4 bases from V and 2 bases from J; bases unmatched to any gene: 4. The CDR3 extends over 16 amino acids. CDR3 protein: CASSPTSGRNTDTQYF. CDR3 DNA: TGCGCCAGCAGCCCTACTAGCGGGAGGAACACAGATACGCAGTATTTT.

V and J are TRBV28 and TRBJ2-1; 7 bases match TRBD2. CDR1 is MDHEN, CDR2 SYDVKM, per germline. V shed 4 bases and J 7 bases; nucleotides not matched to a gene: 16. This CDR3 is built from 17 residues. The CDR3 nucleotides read TGTGCCAGCAGTTCGCTAGCGGTGAGTTCGACTCTGAATGAGCAGTTCTTC. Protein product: CASSSLAVSSTLNEQFF.

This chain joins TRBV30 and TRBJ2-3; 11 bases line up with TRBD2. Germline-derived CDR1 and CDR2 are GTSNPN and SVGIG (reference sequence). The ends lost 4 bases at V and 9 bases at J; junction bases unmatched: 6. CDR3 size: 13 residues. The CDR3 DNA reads TGTGCCTGGAAGGTAGCGGGAGGGGAGACGCAGTATTTT. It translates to CAWKVAGGETQYF. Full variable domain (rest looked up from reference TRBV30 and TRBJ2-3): SQTIHQWPATLVQPVGSPLSLECTVEGTSNPNLYWYRQAAGRGLQLLFYSVGIGQISSEVPQNLSASRPQDRQFILSSKKLLLSDSGFYLCAWKVAGGETQYFGPGTRLTVL.

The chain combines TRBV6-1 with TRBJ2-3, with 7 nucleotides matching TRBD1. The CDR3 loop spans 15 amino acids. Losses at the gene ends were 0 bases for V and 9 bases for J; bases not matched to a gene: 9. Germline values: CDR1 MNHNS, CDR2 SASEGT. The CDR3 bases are TGTGCCAGCAGTGAAGCCTGGCAGGGGGTAGGCACGCAGTATTTT. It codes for CASSEAWQGVGTQYF.

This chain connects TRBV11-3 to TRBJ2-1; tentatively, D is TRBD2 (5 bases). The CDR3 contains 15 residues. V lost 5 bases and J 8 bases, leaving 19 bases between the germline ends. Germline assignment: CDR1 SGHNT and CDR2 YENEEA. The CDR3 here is CASSRLSRGRDEQFF. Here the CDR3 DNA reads TGTGCCAGCAGCCGTTTATCCCGGGGAAGAGATGAGCAGTTCTTC.

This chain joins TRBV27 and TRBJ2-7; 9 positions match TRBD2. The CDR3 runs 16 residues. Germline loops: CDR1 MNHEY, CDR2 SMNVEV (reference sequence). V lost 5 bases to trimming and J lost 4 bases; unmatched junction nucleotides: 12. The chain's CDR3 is CASSPTDALAGYEQYF. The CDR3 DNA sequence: TGTGCCAGCAGTCCCACGGATGCCCTAGCGGGGTACGAGCAGTACTTC.

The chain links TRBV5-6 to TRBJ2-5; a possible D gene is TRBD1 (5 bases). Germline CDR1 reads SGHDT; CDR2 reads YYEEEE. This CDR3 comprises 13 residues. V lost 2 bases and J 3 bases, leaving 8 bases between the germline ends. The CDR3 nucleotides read TGTGCCAGCAGCTTTGACAGCGAAGAGACCCAGTACTTC. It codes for CASSFDSEETQYF.

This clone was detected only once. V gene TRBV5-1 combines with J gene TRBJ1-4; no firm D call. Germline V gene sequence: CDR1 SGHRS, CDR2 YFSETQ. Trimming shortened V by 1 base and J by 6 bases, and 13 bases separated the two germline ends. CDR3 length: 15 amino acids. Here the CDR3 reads CASSLLGYKDEKLFF. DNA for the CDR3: TGCGCCAGCAGCTTGCTGGGCTACAAGGATGAAAAACTGTTTTTT.

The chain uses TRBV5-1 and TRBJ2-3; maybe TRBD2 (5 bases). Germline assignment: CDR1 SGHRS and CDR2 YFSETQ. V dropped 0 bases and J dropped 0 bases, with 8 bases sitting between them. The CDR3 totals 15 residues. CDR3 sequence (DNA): TGCGCCAGCAGCTTGGTTGCGGGTAGCACAGATACGCAGTATTTT. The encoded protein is CASSLVAGSTDTQYF.

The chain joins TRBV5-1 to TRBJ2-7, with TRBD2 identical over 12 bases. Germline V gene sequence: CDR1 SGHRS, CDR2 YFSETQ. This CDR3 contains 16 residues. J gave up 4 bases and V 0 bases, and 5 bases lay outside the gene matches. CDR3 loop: CASSLDLAGGIYEQYF. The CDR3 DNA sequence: TGCGCCAGCAGCTTGGATCTAGCGGGAGGGATATACGAGCAGTACTTC. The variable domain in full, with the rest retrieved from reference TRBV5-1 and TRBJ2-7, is KAGVTQTPRYLIKTRGQQVTLSCSPISGHRSVSWYQQTPGQGLQFLFEYFSETQRNKGNFPGRFSGRQFSNSRSEMNVSTLELGDSALYLCASSLDLAGGIYEQYFGPGTRLTVT.